The TCR beta chain described here comes from a study of T cell repertoires in aging, cancer and after chemotherapy (dated by TCRdb to about 2019). Regarding the research as a whole: The donors fell into six age groups ranging from 30 or younger to 70 or older, and each group had at least three individuals. In the solid tumor group, paired pre- and post-chemotherapy samples were obtained from brain tumor (glioblastoma) patients receiving temozolomide-based therapy. The complete dataset included around 9 million TCR reads. Peripheral blood TCR beta repertoires from healthy donors and cancer patients were profiled to examine immunoaging and T cell reconstitution after chemotherapy. Alongside about 97 healthy donors serving as a reference group, the cohort included roughly 220 cancer patients, of whom about 93 had hematological cancers and fewer than 130 had solid cancers.

V trim: 1 base; J trim: 2 bases; unmatched bases: 6. Including cysteine and phenylalanine, the CDR3 has 16 amino acids. CDR3 DNA is the only sequence kept; it has 48 bases, read in frame from the first base. CDR1 DFQATT and CDR2 SNEGSKA were looked up in the germline V gene (reference sequence). TCR beta rearrangements were amplified from genomic DNA extracted from peripheral blood rather than from sorted cells or RNA. Using a mixed TRB-A/B primer pool, multiplex touch-down PCR amplified rearranged TRB sequences covering the V, D and J segments. Illumina adapters and sample indices were added to the amplicons in two consecutive PCR reactions performed with Phusion HS II polymerase. Amplicons were gel-purified using the NucleoSpin Gel and PCR Clean-up kit and were subsequently checked with Qubit and an Agilent 2100 Bioanalyzer. Sequencing of the libraries was done on an Illumina MiSeq with paired-end, single-indexed 600-cycle runs. The authors' pipeline ran thus. MiXCR versions 2.12 and 3.0.5 were used to process TRB sequences. Each unique CDR3 nucleotide sequence counted as one clone, and only productive sequences with at least two reads were retained. Repertoire metrics included Shannon diversity, evenness, clonality (one minus evenness), and alpha-parameterized diversity profiles from alpha 0 to 5. The IGoR algorithm was used to compute generation probabilities of clones in paired pre- and post-chemotherapy samples. In TCRdb, the public reads were trimmed at Q25 with fastp and aligned with MiXCR, with productive beta chains retained. Every distinct CDR3 protein forms one entry, paired with its most common genes and DNA. The V and J calls and clone size are TCRdb's, not the authors'. In all, the sample holds approximately 3,700 distinct CDR3 sequences, and approximately 30% of those were seen once. The ten largest clones take up 20% to 25% of the sample.

Turning to this clonotype: The clone's antigen remains unknown. Per-base quality was not reported, and no clone a single base away is much larger than it.

Points the paper makes about the study in general: In both cancer cohorts, the median generation probability rose over the chemotherapy interval, which suggests that the repertoire was reconstituted through rebound thymic output. In healthy donors, the decline in TCR diversity with age was mainly due to loss of richness, whereas in cancer patients loss of evenness also played a role. Compared with age-matched healthy donors, untreated patients with either hematological or solid cancers had significantly lower TCR diversity in the blood along with higher clonality. According to the authors, the repertoire data do not allow conclusions to be drawn about immunological memory after chemotherapy.

The sample taken for sequencing was blood. The chain was built from TRBV20-1 and TRBJ2-4, with 9 middle bases fitting TRBD2. The clonotype originates from a human donor with a solid tumor. The CDR3 has the sequence CSARASGRISKNIQYF. In nucleotides, the sequence is TGCAGTGCTAGAGCCAGCGGGAGGATTTCCAAAAACATTCAGTACTTC.